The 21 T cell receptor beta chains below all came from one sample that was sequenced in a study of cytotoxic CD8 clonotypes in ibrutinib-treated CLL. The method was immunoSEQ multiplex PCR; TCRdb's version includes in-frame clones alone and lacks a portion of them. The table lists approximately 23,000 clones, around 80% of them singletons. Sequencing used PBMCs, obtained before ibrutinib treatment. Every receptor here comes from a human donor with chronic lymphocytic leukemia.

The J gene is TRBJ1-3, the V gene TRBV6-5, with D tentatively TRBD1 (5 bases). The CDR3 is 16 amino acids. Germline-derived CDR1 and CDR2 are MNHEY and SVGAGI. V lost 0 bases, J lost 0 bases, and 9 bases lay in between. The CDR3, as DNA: TGTGCCAGCAGTTACTCGCGACAGCACTCTGGAAACACCATATATTTT. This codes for CASSYSRQHSGNTIYF.

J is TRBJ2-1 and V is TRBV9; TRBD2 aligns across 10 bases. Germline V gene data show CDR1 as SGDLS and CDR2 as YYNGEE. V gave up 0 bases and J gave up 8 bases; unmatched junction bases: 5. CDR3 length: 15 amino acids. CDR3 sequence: CASSVGWLAGDEQFF. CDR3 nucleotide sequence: TGTGCCAGCAGCGTAGGATGGCTAGCGGGAGATGAGCAGTTCTTC.

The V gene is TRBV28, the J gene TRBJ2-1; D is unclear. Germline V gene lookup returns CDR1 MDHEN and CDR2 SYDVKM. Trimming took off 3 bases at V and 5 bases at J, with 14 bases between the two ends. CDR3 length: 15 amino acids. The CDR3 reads CASSFDRGGHNEQFF. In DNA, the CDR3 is TGTGCCAGCAGTTTTGATCGCGGCGGTCACAATGAGCAGTTCTTC. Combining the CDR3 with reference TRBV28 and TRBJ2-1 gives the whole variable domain DVKVTQSSRYLVKRTGEKVFLECVQDMDHENMFWYRQDPGLGLRLIYFSYDVKMKEKGDIPEGYSVSREKKERFSLILESASTNQTSMYLCASSFDRGGHNEQFFGPGTRLTVL.

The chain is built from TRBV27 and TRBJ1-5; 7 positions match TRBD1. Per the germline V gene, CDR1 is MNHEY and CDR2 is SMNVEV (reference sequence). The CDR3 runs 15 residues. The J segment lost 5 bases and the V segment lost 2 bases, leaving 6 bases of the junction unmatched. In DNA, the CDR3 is TGTGCCAGCAGTTTAATGGGACAGAGGTATCAGCCCCAGCATTTT. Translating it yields CASSLMGQRYQPQHF.

CDR3 nucleotides: TGTGCCAGCAGCTACGGGACAGCTAACACCGGGGAGCTGTTTTTT. Protein product: CASSYGTANTGELFF. This sequence joins TRBV7-9 and TRBJ2-2, with 7 bases fitting TRBD1. CDR3 length: 15 amino acids. V lost 4 bases and J lost 2; bases outside the gene matches: 4. The V gene's germline CDR1 is SEHNR and CDR2 FQNEAQ (reference sequence).

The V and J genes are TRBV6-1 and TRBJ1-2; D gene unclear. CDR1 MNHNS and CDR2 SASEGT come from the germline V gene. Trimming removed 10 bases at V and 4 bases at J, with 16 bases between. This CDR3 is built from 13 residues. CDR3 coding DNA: TGTGCCACCTCCCTCGACACCGGCTATGGCTACACCTTC. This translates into CATSLDTGYGYTF.

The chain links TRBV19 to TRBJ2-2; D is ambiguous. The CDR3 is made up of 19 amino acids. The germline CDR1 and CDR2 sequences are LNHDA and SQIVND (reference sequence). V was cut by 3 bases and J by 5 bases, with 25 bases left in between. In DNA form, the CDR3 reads TGTGCCAGTAGTATTGATGCGCTTGGCATTTTAGGAGCTACCGGGGAGCTGTTTTTT. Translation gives CASSIDALGILGATGELFF.

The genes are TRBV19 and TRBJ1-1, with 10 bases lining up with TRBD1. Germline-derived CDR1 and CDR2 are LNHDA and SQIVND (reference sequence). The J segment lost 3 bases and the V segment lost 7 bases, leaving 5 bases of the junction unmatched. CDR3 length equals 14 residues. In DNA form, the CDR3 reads TGTGCCAGTAAGGGGGACAGGGGTCACACTGAAGCTTTCTTT. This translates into CASKGDRGHTEAFF.

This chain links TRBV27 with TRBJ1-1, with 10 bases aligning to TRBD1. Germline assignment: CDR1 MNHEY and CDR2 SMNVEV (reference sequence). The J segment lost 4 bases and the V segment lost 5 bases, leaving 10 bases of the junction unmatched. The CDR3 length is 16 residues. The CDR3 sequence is CASSPGQGFWSTEAFF. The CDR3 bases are TGTGCCAGCAGTCCGGGACAGGGGTTCTGGAGCACTGAAGCTTTCTTT.

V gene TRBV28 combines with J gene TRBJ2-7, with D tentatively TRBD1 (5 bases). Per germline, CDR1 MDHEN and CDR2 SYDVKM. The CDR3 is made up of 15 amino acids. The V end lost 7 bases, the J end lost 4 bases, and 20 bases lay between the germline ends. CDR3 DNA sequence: TGTGCCAGCACGCCCCAACTCCAGGGAAAATACGAGCAGTACTTC. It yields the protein CASTPQLQGKYEQYF.

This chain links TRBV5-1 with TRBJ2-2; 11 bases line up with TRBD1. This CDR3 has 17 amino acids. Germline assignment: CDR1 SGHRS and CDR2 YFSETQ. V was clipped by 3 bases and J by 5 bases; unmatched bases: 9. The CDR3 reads CASSYYRDRGRTGELFF. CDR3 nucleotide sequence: TGCGCCAGCAGCTACTACCGGGACAGGGGGAGGACCGGGGAGCTGTTTTTT.

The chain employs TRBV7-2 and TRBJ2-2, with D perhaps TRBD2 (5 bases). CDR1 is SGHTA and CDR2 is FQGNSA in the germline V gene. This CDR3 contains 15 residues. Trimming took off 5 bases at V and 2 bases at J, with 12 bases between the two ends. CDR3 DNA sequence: TGTGCCAGCAGCCTCCGGACGGGAAACACCGGGGAGCTGTTTTTT. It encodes CASSLRTGNTGELFF.

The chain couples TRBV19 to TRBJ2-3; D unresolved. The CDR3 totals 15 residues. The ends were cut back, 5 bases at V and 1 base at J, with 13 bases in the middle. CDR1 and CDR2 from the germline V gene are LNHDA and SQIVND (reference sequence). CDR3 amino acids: CASSGSQTRTDTQYF. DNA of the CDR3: TGTGCCAGTAGTGGATCCCAAACTCGCACAGATACGCAGTATTTT. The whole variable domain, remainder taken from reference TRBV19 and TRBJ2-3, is DGGITQSPKYLFRKEGQNVTLSCEQNLNHDAMYWYRQDPGQGLRLIYYSQIVNDFQKGDIAEGYSVSREKKESFPLTVTSAQKNPTAFYLCASSGSQTRTDTQYFGPGTRLTVL.

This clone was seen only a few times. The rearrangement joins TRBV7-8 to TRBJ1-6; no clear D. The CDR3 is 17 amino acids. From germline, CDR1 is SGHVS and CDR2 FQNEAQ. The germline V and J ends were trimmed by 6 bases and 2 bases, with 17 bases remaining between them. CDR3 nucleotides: TGTGCCAGCAGTAGGAGGAACCAGCTCACCTATAATTCACCCCTCCACTTT. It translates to CASSRRNQLTYNSPLHF.

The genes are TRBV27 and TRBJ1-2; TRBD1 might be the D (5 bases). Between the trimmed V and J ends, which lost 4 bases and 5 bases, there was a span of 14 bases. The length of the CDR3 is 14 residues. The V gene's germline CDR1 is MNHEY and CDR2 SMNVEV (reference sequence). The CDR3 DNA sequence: TGTGCCAGCAGTTGGGACGGGGGTCGATATGGCTACACCTTC. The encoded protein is CASSWDGGRYGYTF.

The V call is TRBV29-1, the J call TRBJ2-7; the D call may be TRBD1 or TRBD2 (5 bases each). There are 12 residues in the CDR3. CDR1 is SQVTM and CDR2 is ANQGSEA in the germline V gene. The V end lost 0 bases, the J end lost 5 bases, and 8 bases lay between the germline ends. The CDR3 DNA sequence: TGCAGCGTTGAAGAGGGGGTGAACGAGCAGTACTTC. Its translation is CSVEEGVNEQYF.

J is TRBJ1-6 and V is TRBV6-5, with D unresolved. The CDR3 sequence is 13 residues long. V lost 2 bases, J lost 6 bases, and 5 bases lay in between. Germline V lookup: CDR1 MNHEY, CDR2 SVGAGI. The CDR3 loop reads CASSYSRNSPLHF. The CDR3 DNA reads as TGTGCCAGCAGTTACAGTCGTAATTCACCCCTCCACTTT.

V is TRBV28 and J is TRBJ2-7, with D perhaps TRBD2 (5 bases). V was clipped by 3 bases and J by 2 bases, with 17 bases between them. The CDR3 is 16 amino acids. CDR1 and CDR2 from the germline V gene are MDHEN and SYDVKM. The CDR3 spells CASSFGPGGFTYEQYF. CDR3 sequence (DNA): TGTGCCAGCAGTTTCGGTCCGGGCGGGTTCACCTACGAGCAGTACTTC.

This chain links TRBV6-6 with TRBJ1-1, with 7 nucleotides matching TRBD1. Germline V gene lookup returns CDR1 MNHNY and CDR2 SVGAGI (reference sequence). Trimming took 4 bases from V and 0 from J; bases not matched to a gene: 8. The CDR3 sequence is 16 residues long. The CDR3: CASSSRQGLVNTEAFF. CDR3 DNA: TGTGCCAGCAGTTCGAGACAGGGTCTGGTGAACACTGAAGCTTTCTTT.

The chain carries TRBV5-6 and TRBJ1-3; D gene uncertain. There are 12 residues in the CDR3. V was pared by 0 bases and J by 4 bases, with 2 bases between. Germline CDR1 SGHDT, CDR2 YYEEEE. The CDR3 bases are TGTGCCAGCAGCTTGGGGGGAAACACCATATATTTT. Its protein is CASSLGGNTIYF.

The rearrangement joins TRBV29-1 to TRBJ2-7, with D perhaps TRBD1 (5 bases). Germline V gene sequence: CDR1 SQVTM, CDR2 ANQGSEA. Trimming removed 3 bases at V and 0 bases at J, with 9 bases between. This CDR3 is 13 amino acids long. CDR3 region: CSVDRGNSYEQYF. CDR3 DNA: TGCAGCGTTGATAGGGGCAACTCCTACGAGCAGTACTTC.